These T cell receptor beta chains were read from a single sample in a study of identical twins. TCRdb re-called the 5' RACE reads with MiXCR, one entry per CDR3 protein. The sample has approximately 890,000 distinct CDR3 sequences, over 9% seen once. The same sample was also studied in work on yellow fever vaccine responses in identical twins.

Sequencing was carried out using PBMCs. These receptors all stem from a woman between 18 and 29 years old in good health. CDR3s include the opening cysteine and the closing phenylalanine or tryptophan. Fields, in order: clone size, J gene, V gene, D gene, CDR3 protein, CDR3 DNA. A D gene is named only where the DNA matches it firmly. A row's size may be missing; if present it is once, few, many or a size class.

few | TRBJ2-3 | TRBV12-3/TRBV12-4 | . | CASNSWGDTQYF | TGTGCCAGCAATTCTTGGGGGGATACGCAGTATTTT
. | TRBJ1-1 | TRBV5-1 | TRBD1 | CASSQTGTGGMNTEAFF | TGCGCCAGCAGCCAAACCGGGACAGGGGGGATGAACACTGAAGCTTTCTTT
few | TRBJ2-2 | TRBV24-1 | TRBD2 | CATSEAGGPFGELFF | TGTGCCACCAGTGAAGCGGGAGGGCCATTCGGGGAGCTGTTTTTT
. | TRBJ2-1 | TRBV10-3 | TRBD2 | CAISDPTSGRNEQFF | TGTGCCATCAGTGACCCGACTAGCGGGAGGAATGAGCAGTTCTTC
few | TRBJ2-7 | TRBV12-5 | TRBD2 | CASGLALAGEHEQYF | TGTGCTAGTGGTTTGGCACTAGCGGGAGAACACGAGCAGTACTTC
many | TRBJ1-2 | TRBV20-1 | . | CSAEMGAPDGYTF | TGCAGTGCTGAGATGGGGGCCCCCGATGGCTACACCTTC
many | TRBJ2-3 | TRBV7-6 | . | CASSLGSPDTQYF | TGTGCCAGCAGCTTAGGCTCCCCAGATACGCAGTATTTT
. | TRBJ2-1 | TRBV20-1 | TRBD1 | CSAILQYRGPESYNEQFF | TGCAGTGCTATTCTGCAGTACAGGGGGCCGGAGTCCTACAATGAGCAGTTCTTC
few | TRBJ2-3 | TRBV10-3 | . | CAISLLETSTDTQYF | TGTGCCATCAGCCTTCTCGAGACTAGCACAGATACGCAGTATTTT
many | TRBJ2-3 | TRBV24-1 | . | CATSEPTGADTQYF | TGTGCCACCAGTGAGCCTACGGGTGCAGATACGCAGTATTTT
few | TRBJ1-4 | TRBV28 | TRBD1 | CASNNLGTANEKLFF | TGTGCCAGCAACAACCTCGGGACAGCTAATGAAAAACTGTTTTTT
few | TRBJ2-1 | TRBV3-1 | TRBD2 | CASSKSYLLAGGNNEQFF | TGTGCCAGCAGCAAAAGCTATCTTCTAGCGGGGGGGAACAATGAGCAGTTCTTC
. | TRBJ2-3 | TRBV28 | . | CASSYVASRPDTQYF | TGTGCCAGCAGTTACGTAGCGAGTAGGCCAGATACGCAGTATTTT
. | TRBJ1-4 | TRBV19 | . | CASLRDRQGEKLFF | TGTGCCAGCTTACGGGACCGCCAGGGTGAAAAACTGTTTTTT
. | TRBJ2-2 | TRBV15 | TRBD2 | CATSRGGAGPGTGELFF | TGTGCCACCAGCAGAGGGGGAGCGGGACCGGGCACCGGGGAGCTGTTTTTT
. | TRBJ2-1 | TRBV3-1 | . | CASSQAGLFHGEQFF | TGTGCCAGCAGCCAAGCAGGACTTTTTCATGGTGAGCAGTTCTTC
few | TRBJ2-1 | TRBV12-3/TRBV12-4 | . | CASSTTGGVVSYNEQFF | TGTGCCAGCAGTACCACGGGTGGGGTGGTGTCATACAATGAGCAGTTCTTC
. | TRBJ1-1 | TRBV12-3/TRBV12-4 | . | CASTQGIGQMNTEAFF | TGTGCCAGCACCCAAGGCATCGGACAGATGAACACTGAAGCTTTCTTT
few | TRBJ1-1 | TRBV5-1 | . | CASSPYYAVDTEAFF | TGCGCCAGCAGCCCTTACTACGCCGTGGACACTGAAGCTTTCTTT
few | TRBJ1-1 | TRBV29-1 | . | CSVEQGTEAFF | TGCAGCGTTGAGCAGGGAACTGAAGCTTTCTTT
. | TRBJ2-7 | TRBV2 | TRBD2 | CASKRTSGVYEQYF | TGTGCCAGCAAACGGACTAGCGGGGTATACGAGCAGTACTTC
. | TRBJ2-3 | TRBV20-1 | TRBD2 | CSARYFRGRRADTQYF | TGCAGTGCTAGGTATTTCCGCGGGAGACGGGCAGATACGCAGTATTTT
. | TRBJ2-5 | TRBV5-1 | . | CASSLVVGFQETQYF | TGCGCCAGCAGCTTGGTGGTAGGTTTTCAAGAGACCCAGTACTTC
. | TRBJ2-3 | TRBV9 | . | CASSVVTTDTQYF | TGTGCCAGCAGCGTAGTTACCACAGATACGCAGTATTTT
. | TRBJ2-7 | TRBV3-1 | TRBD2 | CASSRLLAGGREQYF | TGTGCCAGCAGCCGATTACTAGCGGGAGGTCGTGAGCAGTACTTC